These 10 T cell receptor beta chains share one sample of origin, sequenced in a study of shared clonotypes between healthy human individuals. Terminally differentiated effector memory CD45RA+ cells were excluded by CCR7 positive selection of CD45RO-negative cells. TCRdb's copy holds only in-frame clones and misses some; the assay was immunoSEQ multiplex PCR. The sample consists of approximately 1.9 million clones, roughly 93% of them appearing once. Sequencing used naive CD8+ T cells from PBMCs. These receptor sequences come from a young man in good health. Some clones in this sample may be carry-over from other donors' samples.

J is TRBJ2-7 and V is TRBV19, with D perhaps matching TRBD1 (6 bases). This CDR3 region has 16 residues. The germline CDR1 and CDR2 sequences are LNHDA and SQIVND (reference sequence). Trimming shortened V by 5 bases and J by 0 bases, and 17 bases separated the two germline ends. The CDR3, as DNA: TGTGCCAGTAGTGTTATTTTTGGGGACACCTCCTACGAGCAGTACTTC. Protein product: CASSVIFGDTSYEQYF.

The V call is TRBV28, the J call TRBJ2-7, with TRBD2 identical over 13 bases. Germline CDR1 reads MDHEN; CDR2 reads SYDVKM. The CDR3 covers 15 residues. Germline trimming cut 5 bases from V and 2 bases from J; bases unmatched to any gene: 3. CDR3 protein: CASSVGLAGTYEQYF. The CDR3 region has the DNA TGTGCCAGCAGTGTGGGACTAGCGGGGACCTACGAGCAGTACTTC.

The rearrangement joins TRBV7-6 to TRBJ2-7, with D tentatively TRBD2 (5 bases). The V gene's germline CDR1 is SGHVS and CDR2 FNYEAQ. The CDR3 totals 13 residues. The V and J ends lost 5 bases and 3 bases respectively, with 11 bases between them. The CDR3 DNA reads as TGTGCCAGCAGCCCGCGAGGGTTCTACGAGCAGTACTTC. Its protein is CASSPRGFYEQYF.

The gene calls are TRBV11-2 and TRBJ2-3; D unclear. V was pared by 0 bases and J by 4 bases, with 14 bases between. The CDR3 extends over 16 amino acids. Per the germline V gene, CDR1 is SGHAT and CDR2 is FQNNGV. CDR3 nucleotide sequence: TGTGCCAGCAGCTTAGAAGGAGTCGTGTCTGCAGATACGCAGTATTTT. Protein: CASSLEGVVSADTQYF.

With respect to this clone: Other DNA sequences in the sample encode the same CDR3. This chain links TRBV28 with TRBJ1-2; perhaps TRBD1 as D (6 bases). CDR1 MDHEN and CDR2 SYDVKM come from the germline V gene. V lost 3 bases and J 3 bases, leaving 8 bases between the germline ends. The CDR3 has 13 residues. The CDR3 is CASSLRGDYGYTF. The CDR3, as DNA: TGTGCCAGCAGTTTGAGGGGGGACTATGGCTACACCTTC.

The chain joins TRBV27 to TRBJ2-3, with 11 bases lining up with TRBD2. CDR3 length: 15 amino acids. Germline lookup yields CDR1 MNHEY and CDR2 SMNVEV (reference sequence). Trimming took 5 bases from V and 2 from J; bases not matched to a gene: 3. CDR3 sequence (DNA): TGTGCCAGCAGTGAGGGACTAGCGGTCACAGATACGCAGTATTTT. Translation: CASSEGLAVTDTQYF.

The genes are TRBV7-9 and TRBJ2-1; 7 bases align to TRBD2. The CDR3 sequence is 13 residues long. Trimming removed 3 bases from V and 9 bases from J; junction bases left unmatched: 5. Germline CDR1 and CDR2: SEHNR and FQNEAQ (reference sequence). The CDR3 loop is CASSLGLTREQFF. The CDR3 DNA follows: TGTGCCAGCAGCTTGGGACTAACGCGTGAGCAGTTCTTC.

This clone is a singleton in its sample. The chain employs TRBV2 and TRBJ1-5; no definite D call. Germline V CDR1 and CDR2: SNHLY, FYNNEI. Trimming shortened V by 6 bases and J by 0 bases, and 9 bases separated the two germline ends. CDR3 length: 14 amino acids. The CDR3 DNA reads TGTGCCAGCAGGACAAGCTATAGCAATCAGCCCCAGCATTTT. It encodes CASRTSYSNQPQHF.

The chain links TRBV4-1 to TRBJ2-1; 12 bases match TRBD2. Trimming at V came to 4 bases and at J to 5 bases, leaving 9 bases not matched to a gene. CDR3 size: 17 residues. The germline gives CDR1 MGHRA, CDR2 YSYEKL. This CDR3 reads CASSPRLAGDPHNEQFF. The CDR3 bases are TGCGCCAGCAGCCCTCGACTAGCGGGAGATCCCCACAATGAGCAGTTCTTC.

In the case of this clone: Other DNA sequences in this specimen translate into the identical CDR3. This chain connects TRBV27 to TRBJ2-7; no firm D call. Trimming shortened V by 4 bases and J by 4 bases, and 5 bases separated the two germline ends. Germline V CDR1 and CDR2: MNHEY, SMNVEV (reference sequence). The length of the CDR3 is 11 residues. CDR3 sequence (DNA): TGTGCCAGCAGTTCCTCGTACGAGCAGTACTTC. Its protein is CASSSSYEQYF.